This is a list of T cell receptor beta chains from one sample in a study of vaccination and CD4 T cells after COVID-19. These receptors are not linked to any known antigen. TCRdb redid the calling of the PCR reads with MiXCR, one entry per CDR3 protein. The table has approximately 6,600 distinct CDR3 sequences, roughly 20% seen once; the top ten hold 25% to 30%. Sequenced here: CD4+ T cells from blood, cultured in vitro, sampled after SARS-CoV-2 vaccination. These receptor sequences come from a human donor who had recovered from COVID-19. The conserved cysteine and the conserved F or W are not part of the CDR3 here. The size entry is marked missing in some rows and otherwise reads once, few, many or a size class.

>TRBV2|TRBJ2-7|NA
ATRGQTAYEQY
>TRBV7-3|TRBJ2-7|medium-sized
ASSLGSTSRYEQY
>TRBV5-1|TRBJ2-5|NA
ASSLGGTNQETQY
>TRBV10-3|TRBJ2-7|NA
AISEGQGRREQY
>TRBV7-3|TRBJ2-5|medium-sized
ASSSTIQETQY
>TRBV10-1|TRBJ2-5|medium-sized
ASSEGASGGTLETQY
>TRBV28|TRBJ1-5|few
ASSPWDREYSNQPQH
>TRBV24-1|TRBJ1-5|NA
ATSDSGTGGFQPQH
>TRBV6-5|TRBJ1-1|few
ASSYNSEDTEAF
>TRBV6-1|TRBJ2-5|medium-sized
ASIDRTGGLKTQY
>TRBV10-1|TRBJ2-1|NA
ASSRDYNEQF
>TRBV9|TRBJ2-7|NA
ASSAASGTTYEQY
>TRBV27|TRBJ2-3|NA
ASSLSRDTQY
>TRBV20-1|TRBJ2-7|few
SANQGVVGEQY
>TRBV19|TRBJ2-7|few
ASSIRHQQGKSYEQY
>TRBV6-1|TRBJ1-5|NA
ASSPTGNPGQPQH
>TRBV6-1|TRBJ1-2|NA
ASSQPGQPYGYT
>TRBV5-4|TRBJ2-5|NA
ASSSAGTDKETQY
>TRBV28|TRBJ2-7|NA
ASRNRRAGGPREQY
>TRBV7-9|TRBJ2-1|few
ASSLKAGEQF
>TRBV20-1|TRBJ1-1|few
SAAQGFWVTEAF
>TRBV6-1|TRBJ1-1|few
ACQGGMNTEAF
>TRBV20-1|TRBJ1-3|NA
SAVVLGLSGNTIY
>TRBV6-1|TRBJ2-2|once
ASSRGLLSTGELF
>TRBV19|TRBJ1-1|NA
ASRSRDRNTEAF
>TRBV19|TRBJ2-7|medium-sized
ASSIDEQY
>TRBV28|TRBJ2-7|few
ASNPGLASQLRSYEQY
>TRBV21-1|TRBJ1-6|NA
ASSNEQGGGSRSCPNSPLH
>TRBV7-2|TRBJ2-7|NA
ASSFKGPQIGAKYYEQY
>TRBV19|TRBJ1-2|few
ASSIPGWGPYGYT
>TRBV27|TRBJ1-5|NA
ASSSGATNQPQH
>TRBV28|TRBJ2-1|NA
ASRPQGHGIGGEQF
>TRBV4-1|TRBJ1-1|NA
ASSRTGNTEAF
>TRBV20-1|TRBJ2-5|medium-sized
SASQDKPTVKTQY